The rows below give T cell receptor beta chains drawn from one sample of a study of CD8 T cells in ankylosing spondylitis. One entry per CDR3 protein, called by TCRdb with MiXCR from the 5' RACE reads. The table lists roughly 700,000 distinct CDR3 sequences, around 17% of them singletons. The source material was blood, either unsorted or a sorted T cell fraction (not recorded which). These receptor sequences come from a male donor with ankylosing spondylitis. CDR3s include the opening cysteine and the closing phenylalanine or tryptophan. The D gene is left open where the match is weak. Clone size is stated in some rows and not others, as once, few, many or a class when expanded.

size	V	D	J	CDR3	DNA
-	TRBV7-9	TRBD2	TRBJ2-3	CASSPAGPTDTQYF	TGTGCCAGCAGCCCAGCGGGGCCCACAGATACGCAGTATTTT
many	TRBV5-1	-	TRBJ2-7	CASSSYPNIYEQYF	TGCGCCAGCAGCTCCTATCCTAATATCTACGAGCAGTACTTC
few	TRBV11-1	-	TRBJ2-7	CASSLERIYEQYF	TGTGCCAGCAGCTTGGAGCGAATCTACGAGCAGTACTTC
few	TRBV12-3/TRBV12-4	TRBD2	TRBJ2-3	CASSAGGGWKDTQYF	TGTGCCAGCAGTGCCGGGGGGGGATGGAAAGATACGCAGTATTTT
-	TRBV12-3/TRBV12-4	TRBD2	TRBJ2-5	CARSPPRRLAGGGETQYF	TGTGCCCGCAGTCCCCCCAGGAGGCTAGCGGGAGGTGGGGAGACCCAGTACTTC
few	TRBV10-3	-	TRBJ2-5	CAIRGNSGTQETQYF	TGTGCCATCAGGGGGAATAGCGGAACCCAAGAGACCCAGTACTTC
-	TRBV5-1	-	TRBJ2-2	CASSLADIGTGELFF	TGCGCCAGCAGCTTGGCCGATATTGGGACCGGGGAGCTGTTTTTT
few	TRBV27	-	TRBJ2-1	CASRELGGKYNEQFF	TGTGCCAGCAGAGAACTGGGGGGAAAGTACAATGAGCAGTTCTTC
many	TRBV24-1	-	TRBJ2-2	CATSDATGELFF	TGTGCCACCAGTGATGCCACCGGGGAGCTGTTTTTT
-	TRBV15	TRBD1	TRBJ1-2	CATSSPGGSNYGYTF	TGTGCCACCAGCAGCCCAGGGGGATCTAACTATGGCTACACCTTC
many	TRBV7-9	-	TRBJ1-1	CASSGGNTEAFF	TGTGCCAGCAGTGGCGGAAACACTGAAGCTTTCTTT
few	TRBV5-1	-	TRBJ2-1	CASSLTQYNEQFF	TGCGCCAGCAGCTTAACTCAGTACAATGAGCAGTTCTTC
-	TRBV21-1	-	TRBJ2-1	CASSKGGYEQFF	TGTGCCAGCAGCAAAGGGGGGTATGAGCAGTTCTTC
few	TRBV12-3/TRBV12-4	TRBD1	TRBJ1-5	CASTLRDREQPQHF	TGTGCCAGCACCCTTAGGGACAGGGAACAGCCCCAGCATTTT
-	TRBV9	-	TRBJ2-5	CASSGRNQETQYF	TGTGCCAGCAGCGGGCGGAACCAAGAGACCCAGTACTTC
few	TRBV7-9	-	TRBJ2-1	CASSRIDEQFF	TGTGCCAGCAGCCGTATCGATGAGCAGTTCTTC
-	TRBV10-3	TRBD1	TRBJ2-1	CAISPGTGSYNEQFF	TGTGCCATCAGTCCCGGGACAGGTTCCTACAATGAGCAGTTCTTC
-	TRBV5-1	-	TRBJ1-2	CASSSQGNRADYGYTF	TGCGCCAGCAGCAGCCAGGGAAACCGGGCGGACTATGGCTACACCTTC
few	TRBV18	TRBD1	TRBJ2-1	CASSPKTGQGGNEQFF	TGTGCCAGCTCACCAAAGACGGGACAGGGCGGGAATGAGCAGTTCTTC
few	TRBV5-1	TRBD1	TRBJ2-1	CASSLLPTGDRATNEQFF	TGCGCCAGCAGCTTGCTGCCAACAGGGGACAGGGCAACAAATGAGCAGTTCTTC
-	TRBV5-5	TRBD2	TRBJ2-1	CASSLLGLAGGPYNEQFF	TGTGCCAGCAGCTTGTTGGGGCTAGCGGGAGGCCCCTACAATGAGCAGTTCTTC
few	TRBV11-2	-	TRBJ2-7	CASSLDESDEQYF	TGTGCCAGCAGCTTAGATGAGTCGGACGAGCAGTACTTC
-	TRBV7-8	TRBD1	TRBJ2-7	CASSGPDRGSYEQYF	TGTGCCAGCAGCGGACCGGACAGGGGCTCCTACGAGCAGTACTTC
few	TRBV28	-	TRBJ1-5	CASIIEPGQPQHF	TGTGCCAGCATTATTGAACCCGGGCAGCCCCAGCATTTT
few	TRBV20-1	TRBD1	TRBJ1-5	CSAASQGALGNQPQHF	TGCAGTGCCGCCTCTCAGGGGGCATTGGGCAATCAGCCCCAGCATTTT
-	TRBV7-9	-	TRBJ2-2	CASSLIPGPTGELFF	TGTGCCAGCAGCTTAATCCCAGGGCCGACCGGGGAGCTGTTTTTT
-	TRBV12-3/TRBV12-4	TRBD1	TRBJ1-1	CASRRPQGFMNTEAFF	TGTGCCAGCAGGAGACCACAGGGGTTCATGAACACTGAAGCTTTCTTT
many	TRBV5-1	-	TRBJ2-7	CASSLANSEQYF	TGCGCCAGCAGCTTGGCCAACTCCGAGCAGTACTTC
few	TRBV18	TRBD1	TRBJ2-3	CASSPWTGGSRATDTQYF	TGTGCCAGCTCACCATGGACAGGGGGCTCGAGAGCTACAGATACGCAGTATTTT
-	TRBV7-2	-	TRBJ1-5	CASSTWGSNQPQHF	TGTGCCAGCTCTACTTGGGGCTCAAATCAGCCCCAGCATTTT
-	TRBV27	TRBD1	TRBJ2-2	CASSFRTGSMTGELFF	TGTGCCAGCAGTTTTAGGACAGGATCTATGACCGGGGAGCTGTTTTTT
-	TRBV6-2/TRBV6-3	-	TRBJ2-7	CASSYADAGTGEQYF	TGTGCCAGCAGTTACGCGGATGCGGGGACGGGAGAGCAGTACTTC
-	TRBV27	TRBD2	TRBJ2-1	CASSFQREGGYNEQFF	TGTGCCAGCAGTTTCCAGCGGGAGGGGGGCTACAATGAGCAGTTCTTC
-	TRBV9	TRBD2	TRBJ2-7	CASGVGAGDTYEQYF	TGTGCCAGCGGCGTAGGAGCGGGAGATACCTACGAGCAGTACTTC
-	TRBV18	-	TRBJ1-2	CASSPRNQGRTYGYTF	TGTGCCAGCTCACCAAGAAATCAGGGGCGAACCTATGGCTACACCTTC
-	TRBV9	TRBD1	TRBJ2-5	CASSVWTGNEETQYF	TGTGCCAGCAGCGTATGGACAGGGAATGAAGAGACCCAGTACTTC
few	TRBV4-1	-	TRBJ2-5	CASSQGQSSETQYF	TGCGCCAGCAGCCAAGGGCAGAGCTCCGAGACCCAGTACTTC
few	TRBV5-6	-	TRBJ1-2	CASSLEAANGYTF	TGTGCCAGCAGCTTGGAGGCCGCGAATGGCTACACCTTC
few	TRBV7-9	-	TRBJ1-2	CASTPEGGYYGYTF	TGTGCCAGCACCCCCGAGGGAGGGTACTATGGCTACACCTTC
-	TRBV12-3/TRBV12-4	-	TRBJ1-2	CASSFGTYGYTF	TGTGCCAGCAGTTTCGGGACTTATGGCTACACCTTC
few	TRBV20-1	-	TRBJ1-2	CSASHHRRYGYTF	TGCAGTGCTAGCCACCACAGGCGTTATGGCTACACCTTC
many	TRBV12-3/TRBV12-4	TRBD1	TRBJ2-7	CASSPRTGGITYEQYF	TGTGCCAGCAGTCCGCGGACAGGGGGCATAACCTACGAGCAGTACTTC
few	TRBV24-1	-	TRBJ2-4	CATSDPLRSNIQYF	TGTGCCACCAGTGATCCCCTCCGATCAAACATTCAGTACTTC
-	TRBV3-1	TRBD2	TRBJ2-7	CASSQELAGDREQYF	TGTGCCAGCAGCCAAGAGCTAGCGGGGGACCGCGAGCAGTACTTC
-	TRBV11-2	TRBD1	TRBJ1-1	CASSLGEAGGRKAFF	TGTGCCAGCAGCTTAGGGGAGGCAGGGGGCAGGAAAGCTTTCTTT
-	TRBV7-9	TRBD1	TRBJ1-3	CASRHRTGVGNTIYF	TGTGCCAGCAGACATCGAACAGGGGTTGGAAACACCATATATTTT
-	TRBV3-1	-	TRBJ2-7	CASGRGTYEQYF	TGTGCCAGCGGGAGAGGAACCTACGAGCAGTACTTC
-	TRBV5-5	-	TRBJ2-5	CASSYFGTKPTETQYF	TGTGCCAGCAGCTACTTCGGCACAAAACCCACAGAGACCCAGTACTTC
-	TRBV6-1	TRBD1	TRBJ2-6	CVTTLDRNSGANVLTF	TGTGTCACCACCCTGGACAGGAACTCTGGGGCCAACGTCCTGACTTTC
few	TRBV7-9	TRBD2	TRBJ2-4	CASSLSGGDKNIQYF	TGTGCCAGCAGCTTATCTGGGGGGGACAAAAACATTCAGTACTTC
few	TRBV4-1	TRBD2	TRBJ2-2	CASSQDGGGVYGELFF	TGCGCCAGCAGCCAAGATGGGGGGGGAGTGTACGGGGAGCTGTTTTTT
few	TRBV28	TRBD2	TRBJ2-7	CASSLTSGIRHEQYF	TGTGCCAGCAGTCTCACTAGCGGGATCAGACACGAGCAGTACTTC
few	TRBV15	-	TRBJ2-1	CATSRVFSDEQFF	TGTGCCACCAGCAGAGTTTTCTCTGATGAGCAGTTCTTC
-	TRBV29-1	-	TRBJ2-7	CSVEWTGLNSYEQYF	TGCAGCGTTGAATGGACCGGACTAAACTCCTACGAGCAGTACTTC
many	TRBV27	-	TRBJ2-7	CASSLQGSPYEQYF	TGTGCCAGCAGCCTACAGGGTTCTCCCTACGAGCAGTACTTC
few	TRBV20-1	-	TRBJ2-5	CSASFGQRPETQYF	TGCAGTGCTAGTTTTGGACAGCGACCAGAGACCCAGTACTTC
-	TRBV18	-	TRBJ2-1	CASSPSDRRGYEQFF	TGTGCCAGCTCACCAAGCGACAGGAGGGGGTATGAGCAGTTCTTC
few	TRBV9	-	TRBJ2-6	CASSVGPRGTGANVLTF	TGTGCCAGCAGCGTAGGCCCCAGGGGAACTGGGGCCAACGTCCTGACTTTC
once	TRBV5-6	-	TRBJ1-1	CASSLWGGPDEAFF	TGTGCCAGCAGCTTGTGGGGGGGGCCCGATGAAGCTTTCTTT